A selection of T cell receptor beta chains follows, all from one sample in a study of OX40 agonist ivuxolimab in advanced cancers. Sequencing was performed with immunoSEQ multiplex PCR; in TCRdb, only in-frame clones are kept and a portion is missing. The sample includes approximately 98,000 clones, under 90% of them seen just once. Sequenced here: CD4+ or CD8+ T cells sorted from blood, sampled in a trial of the OX40 agonist ivuxolimab. Source of these receptors: an adult with an advanced solid tumor such as melanoma, head and neck, liver or kidney cancer. The CDR3 runs from the conserved cysteine through the conserved F or W. Fields, in order: clone size, D gene, J gene, V gene, CDR3 protein, CDR3 DNA. The D gene is left open where the match is weak. Some rows mark clone size as missing; the rest say once, few, many or name a class of expanded clone.

. | TRBD1 | TRBJ2-3 | TRBV19 | CASRKPGQGYADTQYF | TGTGCCAGTAGAAAGCCGGGACAGGGATATGCAGATACGCAGTATTTT
. | TRBD2 | TRBJ2-3 | TRBV2 | CASTLAGGRTDTQYF | TGTGCCAGCACCCTAGCGGGAGGGCGCACAGATACGCAGTATTTT
. | . | TRBJ2-3 | TRBV7-2 | CASSLISLLARDTQYF | TGTGCCAGCAGCTTAATAAGCCTCCTAGCTAGAGATACGCAGTATTTT
few | . | TRBJ1-2 | TRBV27 | CASSLAVNNYGYTF | TGTGCCAGCAGTTTAGCAGTGAATAACTATGGCTACACCTTC
. | TRBD1 | TRBJ1-5 | TRBV5-1 | CASSVTGDSNQPQHF | TGCGCCAGCAGCGTCACAGGGGATAGCAATCAGCCCCAGCATTTT
. | . | TRBJ2-2 | TRBV21-1 | CASSPRTGGPGELFF | TGTGCCAGCAGCCCAAGGACAGGAGGTCCCGGGGAGCTGTTTTTT
. | . | TRBJ2-5 | TRBV6-5 | CATARTETQYF | TGTGCCACCGCCCGAACGGAGACCCAGTACTTC
once | TRBD1 | TRBJ2-3 | TRBV9 | CASSDTGQSTDTQYF | TGTGCCAGCAGTGATACGGGACAGAGCACAGATACGCAGTATTTT
. | . | TRBJ1-2 | TRBV7-9 | CASSYANYGYTF | TGTGCCAGCAGCTATGCAAACTATGGCTACACCTTC
. | . | TRBJ1-4 | TRBV4-3 | CASSQDGRRGDEKLFF | TGCGCCAGCAGCCAAGACGGTCGCAGGGGAGATGAAAAACTGTTTTTT
. | TRBD1 | TRBJ1-4 | TRBV12-5 | CASGLPSGGGGDGNEKLFF | TGTGCTAGTGGTTTGCCGTCGGGAGGGGGCGGCGATGGTAATGAAAAACTGTTTTTT
. | TRBD1 | TRBJ1-2 | TRBV27 | CASSPRTGGVIAAKGYTF | TGTGCCAGCAGTCCCCGGACAGGGGGCGTAATCGCAGCTAAGGGCTACACCTTC
. | . | TRBJ2-7 | TRBV5-1 | CASSLDQGGEQYF | TGCGCCAGCAGCTTGGACCAAGGGGGGGAGCAGTACTTC
. | TRBD1 | TRBJ1-2 | TRBV19 | CASKGTRQGVNYGYTF | TGTGCCAGTAAAGGGACTCGACAGGGGGTAAACTATGGCTACACCTTC
. | . | TRBJ2-1 | TRBV10-2 | CASSEFGVWNEQFF | TGCGCCAGCAGTGAGTTTGGAGTGTGGAATGAGCAGTTCTTC
. | . | TRBJ2-7 | TRBV9 | CASSFRGETTYEQYF | TGTGCCAGCAGCTTCAGGGGCGAAACTACCTACGAGCAGTACTTC
. | . | TRBJ2-7 | TRBV25-1 | CASRGGRDYEQYF | TGTGCCAGCAGGGGAGGCAGGGACTACGAGCAGTACTTC
. | . | TRBJ1-6 | TRBV18 | CASSMDSSSSPLHF | TGTGCCAGCTCAATGGACAGTTCCAGTTCACCCCTCCACTTT
. | TRBD1 | TRBJ2-1 | TRBV11-2 | CASRPSGQGHEQFF | TGTGCCAGCAGACCAAGTGGACAGGGCCATGAGCAGTTCTTC
. | . | TRBJ2-5 | TRBV5-1 | CASSLELVQETQYF | TGCGCCAGCAGCTTGGAGCTAGTTCAAGAGACCCAGTACTTC
once | TRBD1 | TRBJ1-2 | TRBV6-6 | CASRWTGDNYGYTF | TGTGCCAGCAGGTGGACAGGTGATAACTATGGCTACACCTTC
. | . | TRBJ1-1 | TRBV7-9 | CASSLDGQWNTEAFF | TGTGCCAGCAGCTTAGACGGACAGTGGAACACTGAAGCTTTCTTT
. | . | TRBJ1-2 | TRBV27 | CASSSGVYGYTF | TGTGCCAGCAGTTCAGGGGTTTACGGCTACACCTTC
. | . | TRBJ2-6 | TRBV9 | CASSGPPRAGANVLTF | TGTGCCAGCAGCGGGCCCCCACGGGCTGGGGCCAACGTCCTGACTTTC
. | TRBD1 | TRBJ1-2 | TRBV5-1 | CASSLGDRVDGYTF | TGCGCCAGCAGCTTGGGGGACAGGGTGGATGGCTACACCTTC
. | TRBD1 | TRBJ2-7 | TRBV7-6 | CASSLAGTGYEQYF | TGTGCCAGCAGCTTAGCCGGGACAGGCTACGAGCAGTACTTC
. | . | TRBJ2-3 | TRBV5-1 | CASSLELTSNPNTDTQYF | TGCGCCAGCAGCTTGGAGCTCACCTCTAACCCCAACACAGATACGCAGTATTTT
. | TRBD1 | TRBJ2-3 | TRBV29-1 | CSVLRRAPKTGGASDTQYF | TGCAGCGTTTTAAGAAGGGCGCCGAAGACAGGGGGCGCGTCAGATACGCAGTATTTT
. | TRBD1 | TRBJ2-7 | TRBV7-2 | CASSLGDRGHEQYF | TGTGCCAGCAGCTTAGGGGACAGGGGACACGAGCAGTACTTC
. | . | TRBJ1-2 | TRBV4-1 | CASSQEERANYGYTF | TGCGCCAGCAGCCAAGAAGAAAGGGCTAACTATGGCTACACCTTC
. | TRBD2 | TRBJ2-1 | TRBV7-9 | CASSLGLAGEVEQFF | TGTGCCAGCAGCCTGGGACTAGCGGGGGAAGTTGAGCAGTTCTTC
. | TRBD1 | TRBJ2-1 | TRBV10-1 | CASSFSGTGRSEQFF | TGCGCCAGCAGTTTCTCCGGGACAGGGAGAAGTGAGCAGTTCTTC
. | . | TRBJ2-7 | TRBV23-1 | CASSPAARDGSYEQYF | TGCGCCAGCAGTCCGGCAGCGAGGGACGGCTCCTACGAGCAGTACTTC
few | . | TRBJ1-3 | TRBV6-1 | CASWGGNTIYF | TGTGCCAGCTGGGGCGGAAACACCATATATTTT
. | . | TRBJ1-2 | TRBV6-6 | CASSLAPPYGYTF | TGTGCCAGCAGTTTAGCGCCACCCTATGGCTACACCTTC
. | . | TRBJ2-7 | TRBV18 | CASSPNFLSSYEQYF | TGTGCCAGCTCACCAAACTTCCTGAGCTCCTACGAGCAGTACTTC
. | . | TRBJ1-2 | TRBV27 | CASSLRQGGNGYTF | TGTGCCAGCAGTTTAAGGCAGGGCGGGAACGGCTACACCTTC
. | . | TRBJ2-1 | TRBV27 | CASRAGVSSYNEQFF | TGTGCCAGCAGAGCGGGCGTAAGCTCCTACAATGAGCAGTTCTTC
. | . | TRBJ2-2 | TRBV11-3 | CASRIQYNTGELFF | TGTGCCAGCAGGATCCAATACAACACCGGGGAGCTGTTTTTT
. | . | TRBJ2-7 | TRBV27 | CASSFGSGSLSYEQYF | TGTGCCAGCAGTTTTGGGTCGGGCTCCCTCTCCTACGAGCAGTACTTC
. | . | TRBJ2-2 | TRBV11-3 | CASSLGDGTGELFF | TGTGCCAGCAGCTTAGGGGATGGTACCGGGGAGCTGTTTTTT
once | TRBD1 | TRBJ1-1 | TRBV9 | CASSKDLGQGEAFF | TGTGCCAGCAGCAAGGACCTTGGACAGGGTGAAGCTTTCTTT
. | . | TRBJ2-3 | TRBV7-9 | CASSPLAVQEQYF | TGTGCCAGCAGCCCCCTCGCCGTCCAGGAGCAGTATTTT
. | TRBD1 | TRBJ2-7 | TRBV7-2 | CASSLEDRGYEQYF | TGTGCCAGCAGCTTAGAGGACAGGGGGTACGAGCAGTACTTC
. | . | TRBJ2-1 | TRBV5-1 | CASSRVASRSYNEQFF | TGCGCCAGCAGCCGAGTAGCGTCCCGCTCCTACAATGAGCAGTTCTTC
. | TRBD2 | TRBJ2-7 | TRBV5-1 | CASSWRETSGLYEQYF | TGCGCCAGCAGCTGGAGGGAGACTAGCGGCCTCTACGAGCAGTACTTC
. | . | TRBJ1-1 | TRBV29-1 | CSAPSAFDMNTEAFF | TGCAGCGCCCCCTCGGCCTTTGACATGAACACTGAAGCTTTCTTT
. | . | TRBJ2-7 | TRBV25-1 | CASSEWGELSEQYF | TGTGCCAGCAGTGAATGGGGAGAGTTGAGCGAGCAGTACTTC
once | . | TRBJ1-1 | TRBV12-5 | CASGLDREAFF | TGTGCTAGTGGTTTGGACAGAGAAGCTTTCTTT
. | TRBD1 | TRBJ1-2 | TRBV15 | CATSRGDREGGYTF | TGTGCCACCAGCAGAGGGGACAGGGAAGGTGGCTACACCTTC
. | . | TRBJ1-5 | TRBV30 | CAWSRDNSNQPQHF | TGTGCCTGGTCCCGGGACAATAGCAATCAGCCCCAGCATTTT
few | . | TRBJ1-2 | TRBV7-9 | CASSSGQNYGYTF | TGTGCCAGCAGCTCTGGACAGAACTATGGCTACACCTTC
. | . | TRBJ2-7 | TRBV7-6 | CASSSEVSYEQYF | TGTGCCAGCAGCTCTGAGGTCTCCTACGAGCAGTACTTC
. | . | TRBJ1-2 | TRBV5-1 | CASSLRGNRDRGYTF | TGCGCCAGCAGCTTGAGGGGTAACAGGGATCGGGGCTACACCTTC
. | . | TRBJ2-3 | TRBV10-3 | CAIGEGAQSDTQYF | TGTGCCATCGGGGAGGGGGCGCAATCAGATACGCAGTATTTT
once | . | TRBJ2-3 | TRBV5-1 | CASSDSTSTTDTQYF | TGCGCCAGCTCGGACTCCACCTCTACCACAGATACGCAGTATTTT
. | . | TRBJ2-1 | TRBV5-6 | CASSLDSYNEQFF | TGTGCCAGCAGCCTAGACAGCTACAATGAGCAGTTCTTC
. | . | TRBJ2-7 | TRBV6-4 | CASSDSGGDNSYEQYF | TGTGCCAGCAGTGACTCGGGTGGGGACAACTCCTACGAGCAGTACTTC
. | TRBD1 | TRBJ1-1 | TRBV2 | CASSGPDLTGGTEAFF | TGTGCCAGCAGTGGTCCCGATCTAACAGGGGGCACTGAAGCTTTCTTT